This T cell receptor beta chain came from a study of CD8 T cells in Susac syndrome. RNA totalling roughly 0.5 to 1 ug underwent reverse transcription with random hexamers. Using its own MiXCR run on the immunoSEQ multiplex PCR reads, TCRdb lists one record per CDR3 protein. The repertoire holds under 200,000 distinct CDR3 sequences, with 90% to 95% as singletons. Control patients had untreated stable or active relapsing-remitting multiple sclerosis by revised McDonald criteria. Sequences were obtained from CD8+ T cells from PBMCs. The clonotype comes from a human donor with multiple sclerosis.

CDR3 bases: TGTGCCAGCAGTGAAGATATAAATTCACCCCTCCACTTT. Residues: CASSEDINSPLHF. This chain joins TRBV2 and TRBJ1-6; D gene ambiguous. V was pared by 1 base and J by 7 bases, with 5 bases between. Germline values: CDR1 SNHLY, CDR2 FYNNEI. There are 13 residues in the CDR3.